This paragraph reports one T cell receptor (beta chain). A far larger clone is a single base away, which makes a read error likely. Donors comprised healthy HIV-negative adults lacking recent acute infections or vaccinations. Original processing notes: Filtering differed since immunoSEQ provided only junctions, with no quality scores. The data were produced by immunoSEQ multiplex PCR, yet TCRdb's version contains in-frame clones alone and is incomplete. The DNA was the basis for D and trimming; V, J and clone size are from that table. The table has roughly 500,000 clones, more than 65% seen once. The CDR3 consists of 14 residues. The germline gives CDR1 MNHNY, CDR2 SVGAGI (reference sequence). The junction had 9 bases not matched to a gene; V was cut back by 10 bases and J by 1 base. The sample comes from a study of shared clonotypes between healthy human individuals.

The V and J genes are TRBV6-6 and TRBJ1-2; 7 bases line up with TRBD1. This receptor was taken from a woman in her thirties or forties in good health. Some clones in this sample may be carry-over from other donors' samples. Sequences were obtained from PBMCs. The CDR3 reads CAISTTGVNYGYTF. CDR3 nucleotide sequence: TGTGCCATCAGCACCACAGGGGTTAACTATGGCTACACCTTC.